This T cell receptor beta chain was found in a study of Tregs in tolerant kidney transplant recipients. Germline CDR1 and CDR2: SEHNR and FQNEAQ (reference sequence). The V gene lost 2 bases and the J gene lost 4 bases, with 12 bases spanning the gap. The CDR3 has 14 residues. This table comes from immunoSEQ multiplex PCR, and its TCRdb copy is limited to in-frame clones, with some not included. This listing includes under 30,000 clones. Whole-study findings and limits: Nucleotide sequences could not be compared across some patients' samples due to primer changes. Expanding Tregs on activated donor B cells appeared to best identify donor-specific TCRbeta clones.

A word on this clone: Its antigen is unknown. The read ends 3 residues before the CDR3 terminus; that terminus is restored from the germline J gene.

Related graft donors supplied nonmyeloablative bone marrow transplants, and mixed chimerism was transient. CD4+CD25+CD127- Tregs, CD4+CD25- non-Tregs, CD4 and CD8 cells were sorted. Sequenced here: CD4+ T cells from blood (PBMCs), sampled 6 months after the transplant. This rearrangement joins TRBV7-9 to TRBJ2-7, with D perhaps TRBD1 (5 bases). This receptor was identified in a human patient who received a combined kidney and bone marrow transplant. Some T cells may possibly be graft donor cells. The sequenced CDR3 bases are TGTGCCAGCAGCTTAAGGACAAATCTGTACGAG. Protein sequence: CASSLRTNLYE. Given in full, the CDR3 is CASSLRTNLYEQYF.